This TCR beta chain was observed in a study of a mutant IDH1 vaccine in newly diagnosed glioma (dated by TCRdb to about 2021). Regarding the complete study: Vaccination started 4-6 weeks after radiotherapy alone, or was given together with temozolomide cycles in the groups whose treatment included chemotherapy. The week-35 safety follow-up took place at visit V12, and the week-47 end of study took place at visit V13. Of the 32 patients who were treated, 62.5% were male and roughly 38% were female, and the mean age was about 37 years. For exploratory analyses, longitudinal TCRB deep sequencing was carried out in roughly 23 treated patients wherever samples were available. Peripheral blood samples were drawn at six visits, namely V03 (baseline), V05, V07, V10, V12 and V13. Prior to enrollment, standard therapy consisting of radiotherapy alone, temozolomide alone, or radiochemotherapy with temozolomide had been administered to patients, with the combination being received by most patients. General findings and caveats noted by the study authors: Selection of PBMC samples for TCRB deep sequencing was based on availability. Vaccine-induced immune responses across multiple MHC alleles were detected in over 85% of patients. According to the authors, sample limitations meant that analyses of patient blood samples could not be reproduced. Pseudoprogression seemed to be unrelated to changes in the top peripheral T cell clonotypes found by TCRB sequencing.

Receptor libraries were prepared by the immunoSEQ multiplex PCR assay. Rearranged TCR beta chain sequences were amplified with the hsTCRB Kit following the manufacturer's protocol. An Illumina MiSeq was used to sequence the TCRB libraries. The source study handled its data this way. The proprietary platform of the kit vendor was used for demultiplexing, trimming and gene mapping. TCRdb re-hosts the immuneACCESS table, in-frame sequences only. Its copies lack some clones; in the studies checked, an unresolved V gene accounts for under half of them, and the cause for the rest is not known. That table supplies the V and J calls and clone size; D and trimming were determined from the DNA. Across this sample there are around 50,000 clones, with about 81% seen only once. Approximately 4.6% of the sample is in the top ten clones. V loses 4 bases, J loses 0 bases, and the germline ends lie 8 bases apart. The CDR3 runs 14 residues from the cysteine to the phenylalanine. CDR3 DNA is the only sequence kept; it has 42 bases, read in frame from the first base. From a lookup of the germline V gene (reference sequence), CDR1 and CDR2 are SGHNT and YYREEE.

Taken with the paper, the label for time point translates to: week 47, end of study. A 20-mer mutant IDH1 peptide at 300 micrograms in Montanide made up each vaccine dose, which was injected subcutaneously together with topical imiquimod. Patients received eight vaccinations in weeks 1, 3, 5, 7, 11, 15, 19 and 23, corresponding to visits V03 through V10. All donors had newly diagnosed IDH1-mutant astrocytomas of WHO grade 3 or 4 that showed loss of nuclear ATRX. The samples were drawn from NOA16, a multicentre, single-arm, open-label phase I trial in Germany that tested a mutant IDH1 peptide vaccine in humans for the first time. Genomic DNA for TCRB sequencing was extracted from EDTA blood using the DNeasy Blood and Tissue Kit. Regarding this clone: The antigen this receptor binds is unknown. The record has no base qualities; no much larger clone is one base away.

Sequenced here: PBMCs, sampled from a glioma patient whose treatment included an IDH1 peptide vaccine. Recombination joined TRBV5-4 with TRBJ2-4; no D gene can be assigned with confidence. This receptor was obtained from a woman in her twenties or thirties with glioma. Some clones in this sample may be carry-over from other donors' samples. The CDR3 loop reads CASSPVGAKNIQYF. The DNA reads TGTGCCAGCAGCCCCGTAGGAGCCAAAAACATTCAGTACTTC.